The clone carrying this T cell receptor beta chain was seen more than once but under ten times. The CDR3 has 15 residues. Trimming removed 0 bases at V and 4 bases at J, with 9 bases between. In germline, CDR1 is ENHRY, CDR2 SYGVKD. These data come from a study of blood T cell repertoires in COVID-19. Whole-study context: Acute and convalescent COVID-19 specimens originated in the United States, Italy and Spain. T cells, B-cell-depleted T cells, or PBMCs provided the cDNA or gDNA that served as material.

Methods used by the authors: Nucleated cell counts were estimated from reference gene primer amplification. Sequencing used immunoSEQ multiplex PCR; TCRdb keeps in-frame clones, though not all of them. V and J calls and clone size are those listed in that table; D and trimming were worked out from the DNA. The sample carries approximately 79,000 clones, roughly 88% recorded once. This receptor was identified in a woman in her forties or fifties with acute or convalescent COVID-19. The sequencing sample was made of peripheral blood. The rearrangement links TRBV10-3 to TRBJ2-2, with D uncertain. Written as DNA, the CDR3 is TGTGCCATCAGTGAGTCGGCAGGATTCACCGGGGAGCTGTTTTTT. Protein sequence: CAISESAGFTGELFF.